Shown below are 24 T cell receptor beta chains from a single sample sequenced in a study of T cell responses to AZD1222 COVID-19 vaccine. This table comes from immunoSEQ multiplex PCR, and its TCRdb copy is limited to in-frame clones, with some not included. The sample lists over 100,000 clones, around 85% seen once, with about 7.9% in the top ten. The source material was peripheral blood, sampled 28 days after the second dose of the MenACWY control vaccine. The receptors come from an adult who received the MenACWY meningococcal vaccine as a control.

The rearrangement links TRBV27 to TRBJ1-5; no reliable D call. The ends were cut back, 4 bases at V and 0 bases at J, with 4 bases in the middle. This CDR3 has 13 amino acids. From germline, CDR1 is MNHEY and CDR2 SMNVEV (reference sequence). CDR3 residues: CASSWGSNQPQHF. Here the CDR3 DNA reads TGTGCCAGCAGTTGGGGTAGCAATCAGCCCCAGCATTTT.

Here the CDR3 reads CASSILGVNYGYTF. In nucleotides, the CDR3 is TGTGCCAGTAGTATTTTGGGGGTAAACTATGGCTACACCTTC. This rearrangement joins TRBV19 to TRBJ1-2, with a possible D match to TRBD1 (5 bases). The CDR3 consists of 14 residues. Germline V gene sequence: CDR1 LNHDA, CDR2 SQIVND (reference sequence). Trimming pared 3 bases from V and 2 bases from J, leaving 10 bases between.

This rearrangement joins TRBV5-1 to TRBJ2-2; weak D call: TRBD2 (5 bases). V was pared by 2 bases and J by 3 bases, with 14 bases between. Germline V gives CDR1 SGHRS, CDR2 YFSETQ. The CDR3 extends over 16 amino acids. Here the CDR3 DNA reads TGCGCCAGCAGCTTTGGTGGGCCGAGGGACACCGGGGAGCTGTTTTTT. Translating gives CASSFGGPRDTGELFF. Looking up the rest from reference TRBV5-1 and TRBJ2-2 gives the full variable domain: KAGVTQTPRYLIKTRGQQVTLSCSPISGHRSVSWYQQTPGQGLQFLFEYFSETQRNKGNFPGRFSGRQFSNSRSEMNVSTLELGDSALYLCASSFGGPRDTGELFFGEGSRLTVL.

The CDR3 DNA is TGTGCCAGCAGTGAAGGAGGCGGGGGAGAGCAGTACGTC. Its protein product is CASSEGGGGEQYV. The genes are TRBV2 and TRBJ2-7; the match to TRBD2 covers 7 bases. The germline gives CDR1 SNHLY, CDR2 FYNNEI. Trimming at V came to 1 base and at J to 7 bases, leaving 4 bases not matched to a gene. The length of the CDR3 is 13 residues.

The rearrangement links TRBV11-2 to TRBJ2-7; no clear D. In germline, CDR1 is SGHAT, CDR2 FQNNGV. Trimming pared 3 bases from V and 7 bases from J, leaving 13 bases between. The CDR3 covers 13 residues. CDR3 in amino acids: CASSFLGRSEQYV. CDR3 coding DNA: TGTGCCAGCAGCTTCCTCGGCCGCTCTGAGCAGTACGTC.

V and J are TRBV25-1 and TRBJ1-5; 8 nucleotides agree with TRBD1. The germline V gene has CDR1 MGHDK and CDR2 SYGVNS. Trimming cost V 3 bases and J 4 bases; bases outside gene matches: 11. CDR3 length: 17 residues. Written as DNA, the CDR3 is TGTGCCAGCAGTGATTCCGGGGGACAGGAGGTTAATCAGCCCCAGCATTTT. It translates to CASSDSGGQEVNQPQHF. The complete variable domain, with remaining parts taken from reference TRBV25-1 and TRBJ1-5, reads EADIYQTPRYLVIGTGKKITLECSQTMGHDKMYWYQQDPGMELHLIHYSYGVNSTEKGDLSSESTVSRIRTEHFPLTLESARPSHTSQYLCASSDSGGQEVNQPQHFGDGTRLSIL.

The chain uses TRBV27 and TRBJ2-6; 9 bases map to TRBD1. The J segment lost 0 bases and the V segment lost 3 bases, leaving 6 bases of the junction unmatched. The CDR3 length is 18 residues. Per the germline V gene, CDR1 is MNHEY and CDR2 is SMNVEV (reference sequence). The DNA of the CDR3 is TGTGCCAGCAGTTTTTCAGGACAGGGGAGCTCTGGGGCCAACGTCCTGACTTTC. It encodes CASSFSGQGSSGANVLTF.

This clone has only one observation. The chain uses TRBV28 and TRBJ1-4; 8 positions match TRBD1. The CDR3 is 16 residues long. The germline V gene has CDR1 MDHEN and CDR2 SYDVKM. The junction had 9 bases not matched to a gene; V was cut back by 5 bases and J by 4 bases. The CDR3 DNA is TGTGCCAGCAGTACGAATCGGGACAGGATTAATGAAAAACTGTTTTTT. This translates into CASSTNRDRINEKLFF.

The rearrangement joins TRBV9 to TRBJ2-3; TRBD1 is a possible D gene (6 bases). Looked up from germline, CDR1 is SGDLS and CDR2 is YYNGEE. The CDR3 has 12 residues. Trimming took off 4 bases at V and 6 bases at J, with 9 bases between the two ends. CDR3: CASSNQGDTQYF. For the CDR3, the DNA is TGTGCCAGCAGCAATCAGGGGGATACGCAGTATTTT.

The V and J genes are TRBV19 and TRBJ1-2; 7 nucleotides align to TRBD1. The CDR3 is 14 amino acids. Germline CDR1 LNHDA, CDR2 SQIVND (reference sequence). V lost 5 bases and J lost 4; bases outside the gene matches: 7. CDR3 bases: TGTGCCAGTAGTGTCGGGACAGCCTCCTATGGCTACACCTTC. It encodes CASSVGTASYGYTF.

The genes are TRBV5-1 and TRBJ1-2; no reliable D call. CDR1 and CDR2 from the germline V gene are SGHRS and YFSETQ. Trimming took 0 bases from V and 6 from J, leaving 15 bases between them. The CDR3 extends over 15 amino acids. CDR3 sequence (DNA): TGCGCCAGCAGCTTGGACTCGGGTCCAAGGGATGGCTACACCTTC. Translated, it gives CASSLDSGPRDGYTF.

The rearrangement links TRBV7-2 to TRBJ2-2; D is possibly TRBD1 (5 bases). Between the trimmed V and J ends, which lost 2 bases and 0 bases, there was a span of 7 bases. From germline, CDR1 is SGHTA and CDR2 FQGNSA. CDR3 size: 15 residues. CDR3 nucleotide sequence: TGTGCCAGCAGCTTACTAGGGGCGAACACCGGGGAGCTGTTTTTT. Its translation is CASSLLGANTGELFF.

V usage is TRBV6-2 or TRBV6-3 and J usage is TRBJ1-1; D is ambiguous. The CDR3 length is 15 residues. The germline CDR1 and CDR2 sequences are MNHEY and SVGEGT. V shed 0 bases and J shed 5 bases, with 13 bases lying between them. This chain's CDR3 is CASSYSTSVGTEAFF. Written as DNA, the CDR3 is TGTGCCAGCAGTTACTCGACTTCGGTAGGAACTGAAGCTTTCTTT.

V and J are TRBV2 and TRBJ2-3; 9 bases map to TRBD2. The ends lost 8 bases at V and 2 bases at J; junction bases unmatched: 5. The CDR3 totals 14 residues. CDR1 SNHLY and CDR2 FYNNEI come from the germline V gene. The CDR3 nucleotides are TGTGCCAGCCTGGGACTAGCCTTCACAGATACGCAGTATTTT. It is translated as CASLGLAFTDTQYF.

The chain joins TRBV10-1 to TRBJ2-1; 14 nucleotides align to TRBD2. V lost 4 bases, J lost 14 bases, and 7 bases stayed unmatched. In germline, CDR1 is WNHNN, CDR2 SYGVQD (reference sequence). The CDR3 contains 14 residues. The CDR3 reads CASSGGLAGAEKFF. The CDR3 DNA reads TGCGCCAGCAGTGGGGGACTAGCGGGGGCCGAAAAGTTCTTC.

The rearrangement uses TRBV4-3 and TRBJ2-7; D remains unclear. The germline V and J ends were trimmed by 4 bases and 7 bases, with 20 bases remaining between them. In germline, CDR1 is LGHNA, CDR2 YSLEER. The CDR3 totals 15 residues. The CDR3 loop reads CASSPRASATVEQYF. As DNA, the CDR3 is TGCGCCAGCAGCCCCCGGGCTTCCGCAACCGTTGAGCAGTACTTC.

The chain combines TRBV11-2 with TRBJ2-2, with D perhaps matching TRBD2 (6 bases). V dropped 5 bases and J dropped 4 bases, with 17 bases sitting between them. The CDR3 has 16 residues. The germline CDR1 and CDR2 sequences are SGHAT and FQNNGV. The CDR3 bases are TGTGCCAGCAGCCCTCGCGGGACCGCCGGCACCGGGGAGCTGTTTTTT. This sequence encodes CASSPRGTAGTGELFF.

The rearrangement uses TRBV7-2 and TRBJ2-2; D gene unclear. Trimming took off 1 base at V and 7 bases at J, with 7 bases between the two ends. Per the germline V gene, CDR1 is SGHTA and CDR2 is FQGNSA. The length of the CDR3 is 13 residues. The CDR3 bases are TGTGCCAGCAGCTTAGATGGGTTCGGGGAGCTGTTTTTT. This codes for CASSLDGFGELFF.

The V and J genes are TRBV19 and TRBJ2-1, with D uncertain. This CDR3 spans 14 amino acids. V dropped 5 bases and J dropped 5 bases, with 13 bases sitting between them. From germline, CDR1 is LNHDA and CDR2 SQIVND (reference sequence). The CDR3: CASSSGGKNNEQFF. DNA for the CDR3: TGTGCCAGTAGTTCCGGTGGAAAGAACAATGAGCAGTTCTTC.

A few counts support this clone. The V call is TRBV6-6, the J call TRBJ1-2, with 10 bases lining up with TRBD1. The CDR3 totals 16 residues. Trimming cost V 5 bases and J 2 bases; bases outside gene matches: 8. Germline V gene lookup returns CDR1 MNHNY and CDR2 SVGAGI (reference sequence). The CDR3 coding sequence is TGTGCCAGCAGTCGAATTCGGACAGGGGGAAACTATGGCTACACCTTC. It translates to CASSRIRTGGNYGYTF.

V is TRBV4-3 and J is TRBJ2-2, with 8 bases matching TRBD1. The CDR3 length is 16 residues. V lost 2 bases and J lost 6; bases outside the gene matches: 8. In germline, CDR1 is LGHNA, CDR2 YSLEER. CDR3 DNA: TGCGCCAGCAGCCAACTACAGGGGGTCCCGTCCGGGGAGCTGTTTTTT. This gives the protein CASSQLQGVPSGELFF.

The chain combines TRBV11-2 with TRBJ1-4; D is uncertain. Germline assignment: CDR1 SGHAT and CDR2 FQNNGV. Deletions cut 2 bases from V and 7 bases from J, with 17 bases between. The CDR3 consists of 16 residues. CDR3 in amino acids: CASSLPGRRNGEKLFF. CDR3 sequence (DNA): TGTGCCAGCAGCTTACCGGGCCGTCGAAATGGTGAAAAACTGTTTTTT.

This sequence joins TRBV7-2 and TRBJ1-2; TRBD1 agrees at 11 bases. The junction had 5 bases not matched to a gene; V was cut back by 5 bases and J by 6 bases. In germline, CDR1 is SGHTA, CDR2 FQGNSA. This CDR3 comprises 14 residues. CDR3 coding DNA: TGTGCCAGCAGCCGCCTGGGACAGGGGGATGGCTACACCTTC. Residues: CASSRLGQGDGYTF.

This clone was seen a single time. V and J are TRBV27 and TRBJ2-7; D may match TRBD1 or TRBD2 (6 bases each). This CDR3 has 19 residues. Germline loops: CDR1 MNHEY, CDR2 SMNVEV (reference sequence). V shed 0 bases and J shed 4 bases, with 25 bases lying between them. CDR3: CASSLSPSGVGGPRYEQYF. Here the CDR3 DNA reads TGTGCCAGCAGTTTATCGCCGTCAGGGGTCGGGGGCCCTCGGTACGAGCAGTACTTC.